The 12 T cell receptor beta chains below come from one sample, sequenced in a study of T cells after yellow fever vaccination. TCRdb re-called the 5' RACE reads through MiXCR, storing one row per CDR3 protein. The table shows about 170,000 distinct CDR3 sequences, with around 10% occurring only once. The sample was CD8+ T cells sorted from PBMCs, taken 15 days after the yellow fever booster vaccination. The receptors come from a man in his late teens or twenties who received the YFV17D yellow fever vaccine.

A few counts support this clonotype. This chain joins TRBV11-3 and TRBJ2-1; no firm D call. V shed 5 bases and J shed 5 bases, with 10 bases lying between them. The CDR3 is made up of 13 amino acids. Germline lookup yields CDR1 SGHNT and CDR2 YENEEA. CDR3 bases: TGTGCCAGCAGCCGCCTCGGACACAATGAGCAGTTCTTC. Its protein product is CASSRLGHNEQFF.

The chain combines TRBV12-3 or TRBV12-4 with TRBJ2-1; D uncertain. The CDR3 has 11 amino acids. The V end lost 2 bases, the J end lost 8 bases, and 4 bases lay between the germline ends. The CDR3 here is CASSLSDEQFF. The CDR3 nucleotides are TGTGCCAGCAGTTTAAGTGATGAGCAGTTCTTC.

This clonotype appeared many times. V usage is TRBV6-2 or TRBV6-3 and J usage is TRBJ1-1, with 8 bases identical to TRBD1. The CDR3 consists of 13 residues. V lost 6 bases and J lost 2; bases outside the gene matches: 2. Germline-derived CDR1 and CDR2 are MNHEY and SVGEGT. CDR3 coding DNA: TGTGCCAGCAGACAGGGGGGCAACACTGAAGCTTTCTTT. Translation gives CASRQGGNTEAFF.

In its sample, this clonotype was seen a few times. J is TRBJ2-2 and V is TRBV7-8; possibly TRBD1 for D (6 bases). Germline CDR1 and CDR2: SGHVS and FQNEAQ. CDR3 length: 15 residues. V lost 6 bases, J lost 3 bases, and 14 bases lay in between. CDR3 residues: CASRTGTRYTGELFF. The CDR3 nucleotides are TGTGCCAGCAGAACCGGGACAAGATACACCGGGGAGCTGTTTTTT.

This clonotype was counted at least ten times. The chain's CDR3 is CASSADSLTDTQYF. The DNA for the CDR3 is TGTGCCAGCAGCGCGGACTCGTTGACAGATACGCAGTATTTT. The chain has TRBV9 and TRBJ2-3; maybe TRBD2 (5 bases). The CDR3 totals 14 residues. The germline V gene encodes CDR1 SGDLS and CDR2 YYNGEE. Trimming took off 3 bases at V and 3 bases at J, with 11 bases between the two ends.

This rearrangement joins TRBV7-2 to TRBJ1-1; 9 bases are a match to TRBD1. The CDR3 extends over 15 amino acids. Unmatched junction bases numbered 10, after V lost 5 bases and J lost 6 bases. Per germline, CDR1 SGHTA and CDR2 FQGNSA. CDR3 bases: TGTGCCAGCAGCCCACAGGGGACAGGGATCGCTGAAGCTTTCTTT. Amino acids: CASSPQGTGIAEAFF.

The chain uses TRBV7-9 and TRBJ2-3; perhaps TRBD2 as D (5 bases). This CDR3 spans 15 amino acids. V lost 5 bases and J 4 bases, leaving 16 bases between the germline ends. The germline V gene has CDR1 SEHNR and CDR2 FQNEAQ (reference sequence). This chain's CDR3 is CASSTGSGGPDTQYF. The DNA of the CDR3 is TGTGCCAGCAGCACGGGGTCCGGCGGGCCAGATACGCAGTATTTT.

This clonotype was seen repeatedly, ten times or more. V gene TRBV5-1 combines with J gene TRBJ1-1, with a possible D match to TRBD1 (5 bases). CDR3 length equals 15 residues. Germline V gives CDR1 SGHRS, CDR2 YFSETQ. With 0 bases removed from V and 12 bases from J, the gap between germline ends came to 21 bases. This chain's CDR3 is CASSLGQLNLGLPFF. The CDR3 DNA reads as TGCGCCAGCAGCTTGGGACAGCTGAATCTTGGATTACCTTTCTTT.

This clonotype was picked up a small number of times. The chain is built from TRBV11-2 and TRBJ2-5; D gene unclear. Per the germline V gene, CDR1 is SGHAT and CDR2 is FQNNGV. The germline V and J ends were trimmed by 5 bases and 4 bases, with 8 bases remaining between them. CDR3 length equals 12 residues. The CDR3: CASSPPTETQYF. CDR3 bases: TGTGCCAGCAGCCCCCCCACAGAGACCCAGTACTTC.

This clonotype has only a few counts. V gene TRBV3-1 combines with J gene TRBJ1-1; no clear D. The V and J ends lost 2 bases and 3 bases respectively, with 7 bases between them. CDR1 and CDR2 (germline): LGHDT, YNNKEL (reference sequence). The CDR3 is 13 amino acids. The CDR3 nucleotides read TGTGCCAGCAGCCAATTTGGAGACACTGAAGCTTTCTTT. The encoded protein is CASSQFGDTEAFF.

This clonotype was seen more than once but under ten times. V is TRBV7-2 and J is TRBJ2-2; 8 bases are shared with TRBD2. V shed 5 bases and J 6 bases; nucleotides not matched to a gene: 11. The CDR3 extends over 16 amino acids. Germline V gene sequence: CDR1 SGHTA, CDR2 FQGNSA. The CDR3 DNA reads TGTGCCAGCAGCGCCCTCGGGGGGGCGGAGTCCGGGGAGCTGTTTTTT. Residues: CASSALGGAESGELFF. Together with reference TRBV7-2 and TRBJ2-2, the CDR3 gives the full variable domain: GAGVSQSPSNKVTEKGKDVELRCDPISGHTALYWYRQSLGQGLEFLIYFQGNSAPDKSGLPSDRFSAERTGGSVSTLTIQRTQQEDSAVYLCASSALGGAESGELFFGEGSRLTVL.

The rearrangement links TRBV19 to TRBJ2-7; D is ambiguous. The CDR3 is 13 amino acids. V lost 1 base, J lost 0 bases, and 4 bases lay in between. CDR1 LNHDA and CDR2 SQIVND come from the germline V gene (reference sequence). CDR3 sequence reads: CASSIVISYEQYF. DNA for the CDR3: TGTGCCAGTAGTATAGTAATCTCCTACGAGCAGTACTTC.